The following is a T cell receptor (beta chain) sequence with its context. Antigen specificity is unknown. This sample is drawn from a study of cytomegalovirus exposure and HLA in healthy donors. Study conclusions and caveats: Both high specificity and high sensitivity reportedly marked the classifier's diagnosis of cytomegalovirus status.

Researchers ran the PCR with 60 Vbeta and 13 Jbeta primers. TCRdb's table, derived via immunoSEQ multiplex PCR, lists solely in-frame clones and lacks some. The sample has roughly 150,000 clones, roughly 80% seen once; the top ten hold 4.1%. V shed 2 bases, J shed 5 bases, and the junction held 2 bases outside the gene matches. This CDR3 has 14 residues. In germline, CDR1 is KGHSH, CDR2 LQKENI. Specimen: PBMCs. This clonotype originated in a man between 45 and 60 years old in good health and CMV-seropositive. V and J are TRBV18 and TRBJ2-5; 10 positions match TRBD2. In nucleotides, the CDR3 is TGTGCCAGCTCACCAACTAGCGGGGCTGAGACCCAGTACTTC. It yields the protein CASSPTSGAETQYF.